A single sample gave rise to the 13 T cell receptor beta chains below, sequenced in a study of CD8 T cells in Susac syndrome. Random hexamers primed reverse transcription of about 0.5 to 1 ug RNA. From the immunoSEQ multiplex PCR reads, TCRdb called clonotypes with MiXCR, one entry per CDR3 protein. Among over 150,000 distinct CDR3 sequences listed, about 94% were seen once. The specimen sequenced was CD4+ T cells from PBMCs. The source of these receptors is a human donor with Susac syndrome.

The rearrangement links TRBV3-1 to TRBJ2-5; no reliable D call. Trimming removed 0 bases at V and 6 bases at J, with 8 bases between. CDR1 and CDR2 (germline): LGHDT, YNNKEL (reference sequence). The CDR3 sequence is 13 residues long. The CDR3 spells CASSQDLKKTQYF. CDR3 DNA sequence: TGTGCCAGCAGCCAAGATCTGAAAAAGACCCAGTACTTC.

This chain links TRBV20-1 with TRBJ1-5; tentatively, D is TRBD1 (6 bases). Germline CDR1 reads DFQATT; CDR2 reads SNEGSKA (reference sequence). V dropped 0 bases and J dropped 5 bases, with 20 bases sitting between them. This CDR3 is 17 amino acids long. The CDR3 loop reads CSARDRGGPGRDQPQHF. The DNA of the CDR3 is TGCAGTGCTAGAGATCGGGGGGGGCCCGGGAGGGATCAGCCCCAGCATTTT.

The rearrangement uses TRBV4-3 and TRBJ2-6; 9 nucleotides line up with TRBD2. CDR1 and CDR2 (germline): LGHNA, YSLEER. This CDR3 spans 19 amino acids. The J segment lost 4 bases and the V segment lost 0 bases, leaving 10 bases of the junction unmatched. CDR3 sequence reads: CASSQDWRGRAAGANVLTF. The CDR3 DNA is TGCGCCAGCAGCCAAGATTGGCGCGGGAGGGCCGCGGGGGCCAACGTCCTGACTTTC.

This chain connects TRBV20-1 to TRBJ2-3; tentatively, D is TRBD1 (6 bases). Between the trimmed V and J ends, which lost 2 bases and 6 bases, there was a span of 15 bases. The germline V gene encodes CDR1 DFQATT and CDR2 SNEGSKA (reference sequence). The CDR3 has 14 residues. CDR3 nucleotides: TGCAGTGCTAGATCCCAGGGGCCGGGGGATACGCAGTATTTT. Translation: CSARSQGPGDTQYF.

The V and J genes are TRBV7-2 and TRBJ2-3, with TRBD1 as a possible D gene (6 bases). Germline CDR1 SGHTA, CDR2 FQGNSA. Trimming removed 11 bases at V and 5 bases at J, with 17 bases between. The CDR3 totals 13 residues. This CDR3 reads CASERGFGDTQYF. As DNA, the CDR3 is TGTGCCTCAGAAAGGGGGTTTGGAGATACGCAGTATTTT.

The chain joins TRBV30 to TRBJ2-1; 9 bases are shared with TRBD2. Trimming at V came to 6 bases and at J to 6 bases, leaving 6 bases not matched to a gene. In germline, CDR1 is GTSNPN, CDR2 SVGIG (reference sequence). The CDR3 is 13 residues long. The CDR3 sequence is CACPGLASNEQFF. The CDR3 bases are TGTGCCTGTCCGGGACTAGCCTCCAATGAGCAGTTCTTC.

This chain connects TRBV21-1 to TRBJ1-2; the listed D gene, TRBD1, was not tested against the DNA. TRBV21-1 is an annotated pseudogene. This CDR3 has 13 amino acids. DNA of the CDR3: TGTGCCAGCAGCAACGAGACAGACTATGGCTACACCTTC. Protein: CASSNETDYGYTF.

This CDR3 reads CASSGAGTGSTKNIQYF. The CDR3 nucleotides read TGTGCCAGCAGTGGGGCCGGGACAGGGTCCACCAAAAACATTCAGTACTTC. The chain carries TRBV2 and TRBJ2-4; TRBD1 matches 9 bases. The germline V gene has CDR1 SNHLY and CDR2 FYNNEI. V shed 4 bases, J shed 2 bases, and the junction held 9 bases outside the gene matches. There are 17 residues in the CDR3.

The J gene is TRBJ1-2, the V gene TRBV2, with D possibly TRBD1 on 5 matching bases. CDR3 length equals 11 residues. V lost 6 bases and J 8 bases, leaving 10 bases between the germline ends. Germline CDR1 and CDR2: SNHLY and FYNNEI. CDR3 DNA: TGTGCCAGCAGGAGGGGAGGAGGCTACACCTTC. It yields the protein CASRRGGGYTF.

This clonotype was counted once. This sequence joins TRBV6-2 or TRBV6-3 and TRBJ2-2, with 11 bases matching TRBD2. Germline V gene lookup returns CDR1 MNHEY and CDR2 SVGEGT. The CDR3 is 17 amino acids. Trimming took 7 bases from V and 1 from J; bases not matched to a gene: 8. The CDR3 DNA follows: TGTGCCAGCACCCCCTCGGGACTAGCGGAGAACACCGGGGAGCTGTTTTTT. It codes for CASTPSGLAENTGELFF.

The chain carries TRBV5-4 and TRBJ2-3, with D perhaps TRBD1 or TRBD2 (5 bases each). With 5 bases removed from V and 1 base from J, the gap between germline ends came to 14 bases. The CDR3 contains 15 residues. Germline-derived CDR1 and CDR2 are SGHNT and YYREEE (reference sequence). This CDR3 reads CASRGTVLGTDTQYF. CDR3 bases: TGTGCCAGCAGGGGGACGGTACTAGGCACAGATACGCAGTATTTT.

The chain joins TRBV27 to TRBJ2-1; weak D call: TRBD1 (5 bases). The V and J ends lost 5 bases and 0 bases respectively, with 11 bases between them. CDR3 length equals 15 residues. The germline gives CDR1 MNHEY, CDR2 SMNVEV (reference sequence). The DNA for the CDR3 is TGTGCCAGCAGTCCCAGGGCATCCTCCTACAATGAGCAGTTCTTC. This sequence encodes CASSPRASSYNEQFF.

V is TRBV12-3 or TRBV12-4 and J is TRBJ2-1; a possible D gene is TRBD2 (6 bases). Trimming stripped 3 bases from V and 4 bases from J, with 13 bases between. The CDR3 extends over 15 amino acids. The CDR3 bases are TGTGCCAGCAGTTTTGGAGCGGGCTTGTACAATGAGCAGTTCTTC. As protein: CASSFGAGLYNEQFF.